The present T cell receptor beta chain was sequenced within a study of type 1 regulatory T cells. About the research overall: This in vitro CD4 product, T-allo10, is enriched for Tr1 cells and alloantigen-specific.

This clonotype was seen a handful of times. The antigen is undetermined. Graft donor-derived T-allo10 cells were described as host-alloantigen-specific, anergic, and alloantigen-specifically suppressive. TCRdb reanalysed the reads using MiXCR and keeps one entry per CDR3 protein. The data hold 60,000 to 80,000 distinct CDR3 sequences, with around 63% observed a single time. The ends were cut back, 8 bases at V and 3 bases at J, with 16 bases in the middle. The CDR3 extends over 15 amino acids. Germline V gives CDR1 SGHVS, CDR2 FQNEAQ. The chain is built from TRBV7-8 and TRBJ1-4; D remains ambiguous. The sample comprised cultured T cells, either the whole culture or a sorted T cell fraction (not recorded which). Subset in this sample: Tr1-enriched cell product generated in vitro against host alloantigens. This receptor was identified in a human donor in good health. The CDR3 region has the DNA TGTGCCAGCCGACCCGCTCGCGGGCCTAATGAAAAACTGTTTTTT. Translated, it gives CASRPARGPNEKLFF.